The 17 T cell receptor beta chains below were found in one sample sequenced in a study of blood T cell repertoires in COVID-19. Libraries were prepared by immunoSEQ multiplex PCR; TCRdb keeps only in-frame clonotypes and omits some of them. Found here are under 150,000 clones, 75% to 90% of them singletons; the top ten hold less than 4%. What was sequenced was peripheral blood. The receptors were gathered from a woman aged 60-75 years with active COVID-19.

The rearrangement uses TRBV9 and TRBJ2-1; weak D call: TRBD1 (7 bases). This CDR3 is built from 14 residues. Germline CDR1 is SGDLS and CDR2 is YYNGEE. Trimming took off 7 bases at V and 0 bases at J, with 11 bases between the two ends. The CDR3 DNA reads as TGTGCCAGCCAGGGGGGTAGCTCCTACAATGAGCAGTTCTTC. The encoded protein is CASQGGSSYNEQFF.

The rearrangement links TRBV7-2 to TRBJ2-7; D call uncertain. This CDR3 region has 13 residues. Germline V gene lookup returns CDR1 SGHTA and CDR2 FQGNSA. V lost 5 bases to trimming and J lost 1 base, with 9 bases between them. Written as DNA, the CDR3 is TGTGCCAGCAGCGTCTCGCGGTCCTACGAGCAGTACTTC. Translation: CASSVSRSYEQYF.

The V gene is TRBV19, the J gene TRBJ1-2, with 8 bases fitting TRBD1. Germline-derived CDR1 and CDR2 are LNHDA and SQIVND (reference sequence). Trimming cost V 1 base and J 7 bases; bases outside gene matches: 8. The CDR3 runs 15 residues. CDR3 nucleotide sequence: TGTGCCAGTAGTATAGGGATGGACAGGGCGTCTGGCTACACCTTC. Its protein product is CASSIGMDRASGYTF.

V is TRBV10-3 and J is TRBJ2-7; TRBD2 matches at 8 bases. Germline V lookup: CDR1 ENHRY, CDR2 SYGVKD. V gave up 2 bases and J gave up 6 bases; unmatched junction bases: 6. CDR3 length equals 14 residues. CDR3 loop: CAISETGGPGEQYF. CDR3 coding DNA: TGTGCCATCAGTGAGACGGGAGGGCCGGGCGAGCAGTACTTC.

The chain links TRBV5-1 to TRBJ2-7, with 9 nucleotides matching TRBD1. The length of the CDR3 is 15 residues. Germline CDR1 and CDR2: SGHRS and YFSETQ. J lost 4 bases, V lost 4 bases, and 9 bases had no gene match. The CDR3: CASSLLGTGFYEQYF. For the CDR3, the DNA is TGCGCCAGCAGCCTACTTGGGACAGGGTTTTACGAGCAGTACTTC.

The rearrangement uses TRBV4-2 and TRBJ2-1, with D hard to call. CDR3 length: 14 residues. Germline lookup yields CDR1 LGHNA and CDR2 YNFKEQ. Trimming shortened V by 1 base and J by 6 bases, and 10 bases separated the two germline ends. CDR3: CASSQAWRSNEQFF. The DNA for the CDR3 is TGTGCCAGCAGCCAAGCCTGGCGGTCCAATGAGCAGTTCTTC.

V gene TRBV27 combines with J gene TRBJ2-1, with 10 nucleotides matching TRBD2. The length of the CDR3 is 15 residues. Losses at the gene ends were 2 bases for V and 7 bases for J; bases not matched to a gene: 5. Per germline, CDR1 MNHEY and CDR2 SMNVEV (reference sequence). CDR3 loop: CASSLLAGAQNEQFF. In nucleotides, the CDR3 is TGTGCCAGCAGTTTACTAGCGGGAGCCCAAAATGAGCAGTTCTTC.

The CDR3 protein is CASRPSGTANYGYTF. The CDR3 DNA reads TGTGCCAGCAGACCCTCCGGGACAGCTAACTATGGCTACACCTTC. This rearrangement joins TRBV14 to TRBJ1-2, with 7 nucleotides matching TRBD1. This CDR3 is built from 15 residues. Germline CDR1 and CDR2: SGHDN and FVKESK. V was clipped by 6 bases and J by 0 bases; unmatched bases: 7.

This clone was recorded a few times. The V call is TRBV5-1, the J call TRBJ2-5, with D possibly being TRBD1 (5 bases). The CDR3 is 14 residues long. V gave up 4 bases and J gave up 2 bases, with 12 bases separating them. CDR1 SGHRS and CDR2 YFSETQ come from the germline V gene. The CDR3 loop reads CASSERTNQETQYF. The CDR3 DNA sequence: TGCGCCAGCAGCGAACGGACAAATCAAGAGACCCAGTACTTC.

The CDR3 DNA follows: TGTGCCAGTGAGACAGGGCCTATCGCTGAAGCTTTCTTT. Amino acids: CASETGPIAEAFF. The chain has TRBV2 and TRBJ1-1, with 7 bases that match TRBD1. The CDR3 totals 13 residues. Germline trimming cut 9 bases from V and 6 bases from J; bases unmatched to any gene: 10. Germline CDR1 SNHLY, CDR2 FYNNEI.

CDR3 residues: CASGANADTQYF. CDR3 bases: TGTGCTAGTGGCGCTAACGCAGATACGCAGTATTTT. V usage is TRBV12-5 and J usage is TRBJ2-3, with D unresolved. Germline loops: CDR1 LGHNT, CDR2 FRNRAP. This CDR3 comprises 12 residues. The ends were cut back, 6 bases at V and 4 bases at J, with 8 bases in the middle.

The V gene is TRBV7-2, the J gene TRBJ2-3; 10 nucleotides match TRBD2. V was pared by 1 base and J by 6 bases, with 4 bases of the junction left unmatched. The CDR3 covers 15 residues. Germline CDR1 reads SGHTA; CDR2 reads FQGNSA. The CDR3 spells CASSLDSGRSDTQYF. CDR3 nucleotide sequence: TGTGCCAGCAGCTTAGATAGCGGGAGGTCGGATACGCAGTATTTT.

The V call is TRBV21-1, the J call TRBJ2-7; the D segment call TRBD2 is taken from the table without a DNA check. TRBV21-1 is reported as a pseudogene. The CDR3 loop spans 18 amino acids. CDR3 loop: CAGPPPPKNGRCGLEQYF. CDR3 sequence (DNA): TGTGCCGGCCCCCCCCCGCCTAAGAATGGGAGATGCGGCCTCGAGCAGTACTTC.

The chain employs TRBV27 and TRBJ1-1; D is perhaps TRBD1 (5 bases). The CDR3 is 16 residues long. CDR1 is MNHEY and CDR2 is SMNVEV in the germline V gene (reference sequence). Trimming removed 5 bases from V and 0 bases from J, with 16 bases in between. The CDR3 loop is CASSPYRSIMNTEAFF. CDR3 DNA: TGTGCCAGCAGTCCGTACAGGAGTATTATGAACACTGAAGCTTTCTTT.

The CDR3 region is CASQEGITDTQYF. Written as DNA, the CDR3 is TGCGCCAGCCAGGAGGGGATCACAGATACGCAGTATTTT. This chain links TRBV10-1 with TRBJ2-3; a possible D gene is TRBD2 (6 bases). Germline V CDR1 and CDR2: WNHNN, SYGVQD (reference sequence). The CDR3 contains 13 residues. Trimming took 8 bases from V and 2 from J, leaving 11 bases between them.

This clone has only one observation. The chain carries TRBV27 and TRBJ2-2, with D possibly being TRBD1 (6 bases). Germline CDR1 is MNHEY and CDR2 is SMNVEV (reference sequence). The CDR3 loop spans 13 amino acids. The ends were cut back, 2 bases at V and 7 bases at J, with 8 bases in the middle. This chain's CDR3 is CASSLMDSGELFF. CDR3 coding DNA: TGTGCCAGCAGTTTAATGGACAGCGGGGAGCTGTTTTTT.

The chain couples TRBV5-6 to TRBJ2-1, with 7 bases lining up with TRBD1. CDR3 size: 14 residues. CDR1 is SGHDT, CDR2 YYEEEE, per germline. V shed 5 bases, J shed 2 bases, and the junction held 4 bases outside the gene matches. In nucleotides, the CDR3 is TGTGCCAGCAGTCTTCAGGGGGCCTACAATGAGCAGTTCTTC. Amino acids: CASSLQGAYNEQFF.